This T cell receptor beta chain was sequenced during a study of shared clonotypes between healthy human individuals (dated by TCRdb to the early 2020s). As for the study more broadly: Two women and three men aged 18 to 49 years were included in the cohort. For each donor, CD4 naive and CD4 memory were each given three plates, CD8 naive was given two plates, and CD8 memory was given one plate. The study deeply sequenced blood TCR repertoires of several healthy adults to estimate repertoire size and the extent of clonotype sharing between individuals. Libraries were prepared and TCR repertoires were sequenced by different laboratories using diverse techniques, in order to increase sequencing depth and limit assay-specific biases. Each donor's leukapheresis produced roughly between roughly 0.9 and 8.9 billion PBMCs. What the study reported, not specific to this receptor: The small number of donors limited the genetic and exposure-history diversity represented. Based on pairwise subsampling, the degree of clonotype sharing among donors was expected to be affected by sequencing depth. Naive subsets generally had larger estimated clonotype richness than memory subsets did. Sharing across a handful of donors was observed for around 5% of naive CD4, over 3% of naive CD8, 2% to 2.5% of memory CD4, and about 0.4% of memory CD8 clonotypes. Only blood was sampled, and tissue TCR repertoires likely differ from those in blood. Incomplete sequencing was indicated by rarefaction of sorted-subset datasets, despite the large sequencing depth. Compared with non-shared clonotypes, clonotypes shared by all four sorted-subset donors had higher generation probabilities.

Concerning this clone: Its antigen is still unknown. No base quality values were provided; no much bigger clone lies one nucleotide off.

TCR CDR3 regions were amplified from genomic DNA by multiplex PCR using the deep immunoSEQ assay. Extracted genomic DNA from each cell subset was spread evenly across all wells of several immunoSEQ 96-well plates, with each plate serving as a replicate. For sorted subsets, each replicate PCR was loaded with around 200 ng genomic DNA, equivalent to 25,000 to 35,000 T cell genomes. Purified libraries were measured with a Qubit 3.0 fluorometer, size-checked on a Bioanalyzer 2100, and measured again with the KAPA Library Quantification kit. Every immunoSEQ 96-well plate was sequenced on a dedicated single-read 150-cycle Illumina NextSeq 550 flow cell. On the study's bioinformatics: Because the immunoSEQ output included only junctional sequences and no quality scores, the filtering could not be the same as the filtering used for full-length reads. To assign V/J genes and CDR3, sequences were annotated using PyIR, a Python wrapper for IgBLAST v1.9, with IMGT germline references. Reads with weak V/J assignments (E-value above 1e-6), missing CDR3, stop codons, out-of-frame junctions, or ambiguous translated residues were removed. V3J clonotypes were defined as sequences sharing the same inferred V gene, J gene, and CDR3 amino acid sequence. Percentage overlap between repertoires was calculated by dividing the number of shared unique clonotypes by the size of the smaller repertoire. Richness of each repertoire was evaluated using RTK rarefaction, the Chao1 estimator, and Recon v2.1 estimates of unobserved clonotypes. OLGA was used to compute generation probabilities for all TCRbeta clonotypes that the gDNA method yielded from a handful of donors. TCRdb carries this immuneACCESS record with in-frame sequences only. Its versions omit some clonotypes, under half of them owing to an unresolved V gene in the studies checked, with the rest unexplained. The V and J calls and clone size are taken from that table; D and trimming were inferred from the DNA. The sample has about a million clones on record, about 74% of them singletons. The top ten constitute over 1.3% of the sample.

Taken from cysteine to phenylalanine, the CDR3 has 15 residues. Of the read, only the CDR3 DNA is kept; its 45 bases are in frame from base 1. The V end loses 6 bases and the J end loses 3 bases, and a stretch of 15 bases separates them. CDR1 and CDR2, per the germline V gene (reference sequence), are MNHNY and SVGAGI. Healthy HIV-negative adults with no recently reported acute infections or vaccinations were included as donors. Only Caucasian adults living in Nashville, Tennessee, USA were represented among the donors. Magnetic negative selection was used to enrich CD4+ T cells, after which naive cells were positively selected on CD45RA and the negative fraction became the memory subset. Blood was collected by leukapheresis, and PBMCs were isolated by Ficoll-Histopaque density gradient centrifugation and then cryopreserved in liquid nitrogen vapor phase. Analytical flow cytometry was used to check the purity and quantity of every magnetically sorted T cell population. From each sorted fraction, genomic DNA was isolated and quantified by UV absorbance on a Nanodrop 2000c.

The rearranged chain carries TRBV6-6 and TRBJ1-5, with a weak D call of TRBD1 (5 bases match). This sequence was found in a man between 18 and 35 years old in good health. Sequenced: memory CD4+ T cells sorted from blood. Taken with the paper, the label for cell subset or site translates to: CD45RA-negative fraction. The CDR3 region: CASSLLRVPNQPQHF. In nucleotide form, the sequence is TGTGCCAGCAGCTTACTCAGGGTACCCAATCAGCCCCAGCATTTT.